Each of the 3 T cell receptor beta chains below was sequenced from the same sample in a study of identifying expanded T cells in peripheral blood. Measured with immunoSEQ multiplex PCR; TCRdb has only the in-frame clones, and not every one. Of around 100,000 clones listed, approximately 88% were seen once; the top ten hold about 5.5%. Sequencing was performed on blood. The source is a person between 18 and 75 years old in good health.

V gene TRBV5-6 combines with J gene TRBJ2-7; a possible D gene is TRBD2 (6 bases). The V end lost 1 base, the J end lost 7 bases, and 18 bases lay between the germline ends. The V gene's germline CDR1 is SGHDT and CDR2 YYEEEE. The CDR3 covers 15 residues. This CDR3 is CASSLSATRGTEQYF. The DNA of the CDR3 is TGTGCCAGCAGCTTGTCAGCTACCCGGGGGACTGAGCAGTACTTC.

The rearrangement joins TRBV10-3 to TRBJ1-1, with 7 bases lining up with TRBD1. CDR3 size: 14 residues. Germline-derived CDR1 and CDR2 are ENHRY and SYGVKD. Germline trimming cut 4 bases from V and 3 bases from J; bases unmatched to any gene: 5. The CDR3 DNA sequence: TGTGCCATCAGTGGCATGACAGGGTACACTGAAGCTTTCTTT. It codes for CAISGMTGYTEAFF.

J is TRBJ2-1 and V is TRBV4-2; 10 nucleotides agree with TRBD2. Germline CDR1 reads LGHNA; CDR2 reads YNFKEQ. J lost 3 bases, V lost 1 base, and 3 bases had no gene match. The CDR3 is 16 residues long. The CDR3 nucleotides read TGTGCCAGCAGCCAAGTGGGACTAGCGATCTACAATGAGCAGTTCTTC. Translating it yields CASSQVGLAIYNEQFF.